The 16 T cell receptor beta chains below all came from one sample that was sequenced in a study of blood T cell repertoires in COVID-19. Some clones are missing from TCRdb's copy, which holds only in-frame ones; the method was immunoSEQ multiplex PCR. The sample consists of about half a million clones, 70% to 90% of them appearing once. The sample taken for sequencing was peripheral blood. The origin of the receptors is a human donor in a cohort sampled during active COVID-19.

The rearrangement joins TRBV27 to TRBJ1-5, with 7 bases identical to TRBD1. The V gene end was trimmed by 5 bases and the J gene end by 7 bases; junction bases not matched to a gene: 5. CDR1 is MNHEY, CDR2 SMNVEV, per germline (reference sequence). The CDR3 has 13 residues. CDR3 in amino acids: CASSPQGTQPQHF. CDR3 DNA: TGTGCCAGCAGTCCACAGGGGACGCAGCCCCAGCATTTT.

The CDR3 loop reads CATSLRESSYEQYF. The CDR3 nucleotides read TGTGCCACCTCCCTCCGGGAAAGCTCCTACGAGCAGTACTTC. This rearrangement joins TRBV19 to TRBJ2-7; tentatively, D is TRBD2 (5 bases). V shed 10 bases and J shed 0 bases, with 16 bases lying between them. CDR3 length equals 14 residues. Per the germline V gene, CDR1 is LNHDA and CDR2 is SQIVND (reference sequence).

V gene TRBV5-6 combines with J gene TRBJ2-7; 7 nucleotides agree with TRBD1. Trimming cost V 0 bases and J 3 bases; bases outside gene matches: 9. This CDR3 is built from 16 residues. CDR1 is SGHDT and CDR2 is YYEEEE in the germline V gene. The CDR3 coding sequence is TGTGCCAGCAGCTTGGAAGTCGGGACAGTAAACTACGAGCAGTACTTC. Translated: CASSLEVGTVNYEQYF.

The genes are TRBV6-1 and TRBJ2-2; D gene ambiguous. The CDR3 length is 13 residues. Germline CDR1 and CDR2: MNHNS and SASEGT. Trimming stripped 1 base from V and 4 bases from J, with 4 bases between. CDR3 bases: TGTGCCAGCAGTGAAGTTCGCACCGGGGAGCTGTTTTTT. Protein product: CASSEVRTGELFF.

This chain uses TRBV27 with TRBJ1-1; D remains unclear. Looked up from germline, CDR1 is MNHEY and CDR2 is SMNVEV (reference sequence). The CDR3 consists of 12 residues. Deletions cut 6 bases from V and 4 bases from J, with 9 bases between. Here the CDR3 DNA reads TGTGCCAGCAGGACTACTGGCACTGAAGCTTTCTTT. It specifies CASRTTGTEAFF.

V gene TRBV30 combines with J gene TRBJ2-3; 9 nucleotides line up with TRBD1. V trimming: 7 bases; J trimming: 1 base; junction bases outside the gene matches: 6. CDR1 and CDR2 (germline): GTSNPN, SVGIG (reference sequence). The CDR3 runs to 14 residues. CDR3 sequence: CASLTGGGTDTQYF. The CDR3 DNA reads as TGTGCCTCCCTGACAGGGGGAGGCACAGATACGCAGTATTTT.

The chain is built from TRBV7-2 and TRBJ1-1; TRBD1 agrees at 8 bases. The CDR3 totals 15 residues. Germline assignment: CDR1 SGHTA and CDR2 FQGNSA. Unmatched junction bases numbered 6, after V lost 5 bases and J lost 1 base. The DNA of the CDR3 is TGTGCCAGCAGCCCGAAGGACAGGGCGAACACTGAAGCTTTCTTT. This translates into CASSPKDRANTEAFF.

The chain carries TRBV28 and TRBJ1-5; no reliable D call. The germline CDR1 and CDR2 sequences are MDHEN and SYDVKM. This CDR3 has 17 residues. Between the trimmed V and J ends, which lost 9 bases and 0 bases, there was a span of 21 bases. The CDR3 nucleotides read TGTGCCAGTAGACAAAGGGCGGGATCATATAGCAATCAGCCCCAGCATTTT. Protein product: CASRQRAGSYSNQPQHF.

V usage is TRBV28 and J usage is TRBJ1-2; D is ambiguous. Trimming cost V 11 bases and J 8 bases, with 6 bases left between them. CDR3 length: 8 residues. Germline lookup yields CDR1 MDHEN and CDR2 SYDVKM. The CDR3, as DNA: TGTGCCTCGGGGGGCTACACCTTC. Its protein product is CASGGYTF.

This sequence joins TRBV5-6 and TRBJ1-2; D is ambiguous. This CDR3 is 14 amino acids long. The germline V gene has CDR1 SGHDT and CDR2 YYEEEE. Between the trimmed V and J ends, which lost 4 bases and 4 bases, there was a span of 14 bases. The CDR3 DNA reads TGTGCCAGCAGCCCCCTGCCCGATAGCTATGGCTACACCTTC. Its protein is CASSPLPDSYGYTF.

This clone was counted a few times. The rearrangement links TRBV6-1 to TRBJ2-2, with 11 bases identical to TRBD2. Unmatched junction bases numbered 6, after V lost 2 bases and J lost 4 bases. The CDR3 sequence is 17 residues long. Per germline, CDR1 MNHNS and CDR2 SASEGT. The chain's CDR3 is CASSEQTSGRFTGELFF. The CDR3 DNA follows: TGTGCCAGCAGTGAACAAACTAGCGGGAGATTCACCGGGGAGCTGTTTTTT.

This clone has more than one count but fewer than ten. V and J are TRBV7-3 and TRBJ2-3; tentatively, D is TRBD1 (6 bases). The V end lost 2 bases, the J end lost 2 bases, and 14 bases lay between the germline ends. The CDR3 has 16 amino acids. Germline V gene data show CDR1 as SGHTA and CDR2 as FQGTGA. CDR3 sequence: CASSLWGRRSTDTQYF. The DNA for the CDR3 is TGTGCCAGCAGCTTATGGGGGCGTCGATCCACAGATACGCAGTATTTT.

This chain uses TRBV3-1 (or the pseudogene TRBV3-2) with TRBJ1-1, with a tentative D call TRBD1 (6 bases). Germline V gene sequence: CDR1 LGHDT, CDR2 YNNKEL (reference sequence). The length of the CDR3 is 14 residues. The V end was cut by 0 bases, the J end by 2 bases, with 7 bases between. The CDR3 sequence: CASSQEQGNTEAFF. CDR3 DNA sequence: TGTGCCAGCAGCCAAGAACAGGGAAACACTGAAGCTTTCTTT.

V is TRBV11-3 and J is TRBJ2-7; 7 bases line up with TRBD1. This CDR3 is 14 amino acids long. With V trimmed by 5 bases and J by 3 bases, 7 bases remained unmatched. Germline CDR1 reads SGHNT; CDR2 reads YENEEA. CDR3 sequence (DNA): TGTGCCAGCAGCGAAAGGCCAGGGGGCTACGAGCAGTACTTC. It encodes CASSERPGGYEQYF.

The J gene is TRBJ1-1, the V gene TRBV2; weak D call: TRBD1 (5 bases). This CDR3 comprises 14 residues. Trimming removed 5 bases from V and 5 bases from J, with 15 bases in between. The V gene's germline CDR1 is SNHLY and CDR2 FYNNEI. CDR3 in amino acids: CASSSSWGRTEAFF. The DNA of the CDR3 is TGTGCCAGCAGTTCCTCTTGGGGGAGGACTGAAGCTTTCTTT.

For the CDR3, the DNA is TGCGCCAGCAGCCCCTTTGGGACGCCACAGGGCGGAGAAGCTTTCTTT. Amino acids: CASSPFGTPQGGEAFF. V usage is TRBV4-3 and J usage is TRBJ1-1, with D maybe TRBD1 (6 bases). The germline V gene has CDR1 LGHNA and CDR2 YSLEER. Trimming pared 4 bases from V and 8 bases from J, leaving 23 bases between. The CDR3 has 16 amino acids.